This is a list of T cell receptor beta chains from one sample in a study of blood T cell repertoires in COVID-19. This table comes from immunoSEQ multiplex PCR, and its TCRdb copy is limited to in-frame clones, with some not included. The sample yields about 210,000 clones, around 83% seen once. What was sequenced was peripheral blood. These receptors came from a woman aged 45-65 years with acute or convalescent COVID-19. CDR3s include the opening cysteine and the closing phenylalanine or tryptophan. The D gene is left open where the match is weak. Some rows mark clone size as missing; the rest say once, few, many or name a class of expanded clone.

D: -; V: TRBV18; length: 14; J: TRBJ2-7; size: -; CDR3: CASSPPSGTYEQYF; DNA: TGTGCCAGCTCACCACCCTCAGGGACCTACGAGCAGTACTTC
D: TRBD2; V: TRBV18; length: 16; J: TRBJ2-3; size: -; CDR3: CASSRRTSGSSDTQYF; DNA: TGTGCCAGCTCACGGAGGACTAGCGGGAGTTCGGATACGCAGTATTTT
D: -; V: TRBV27; length: 15; J: TRBJ2-5; size: once; CDR3: CASSTMGLTQETQYF; DNA: TGTGCCAGCAGCACAATGGGGCTCACCCAAGAGACCCAGTACTTC
D: -; V: TRBV5-8; length: 15; J: TRBJ2-7; size: -; CDR3: CASSLDWSGDDEQYF; DNA: TGTGCCAGCAGCTTGGATTGGTCAGGGGACGACGAGCAGTACTTC
D: TRBD1; V: TRBV5-6; length: 13; J: TRBJ1-2; size: few; CDR3: CASSAQGNYGYTF; DNA: TGTGCCAGCAGCGCACAGGGGAACTATGGCTACACCTTC
D: TRBD1; V: TRBV13; length: 16; J: TRBJ1-2; size: -; CDR3: CASSPGTAPQFYGYTF; DNA: TGTGCCAGCAGCCCCGGGACAGCCCCACAATTCTATGGCTACACCTTC
D: TRBD2; V: TRBV7-9; length: 15; J: TRBJ2-1; size: few; CDR3: CASSLTSGSPNEQFF; DNA: TGTGCCAGCAGCCTGACTAGCGGGAGTCCAAATGAGCAGTTCTTC
D: TRBD1; V: TRBV5-1; length: 14; J: TRBJ1-4; size: -; CDR3: CASSAGTGQSHSEF; DNA: TGCGCCAGCAGCGCCGGGACAGGGCAGTCCCATTCGGAATTT
D: -; V: TRBV6-5; length: 14; J: TRBJ1-1; size: -; CDR3: CASRGTTPNTEAFF; DNA: TGTGCCAGCAGGGGGACAACCCCGAACACTGAAGCTTTCTTT
D: TRBD1; V: TRBV29-1; length: 16; J: TRBJ2-4; size: -; CDR3: CSVEAVWTGQKNIQYF; DNA: TGCAGCGTTGAGGCTGTCTGGACAGGGCAGAAAAACATTCAGTACTTC
D: TRBD2; V: TRBV24-1; length: 17; J: TRBJ2-2; size: -; CDR3: CATYPAGAIPLTGELFF; DNA: TGTGCCACCTACCCAGCGGGGGCAATTCCCCTCACCGGGGAGTTGTTTTTT
D: -; V: TRBV18; length: 12; J: TRBJ1-6; size: -; CDR3: CASSHDRGPLHF; DNA: TGTGCCAGCTCACATGACCGGGGGCCCCTCCACTTT
D: TRBD1; V: TRBV2; length: 14; J: TRBJ2-1; size: once; CDR3: CASSISTGGQEQFF; DNA: TGTGCCAGCAGTATCTCGACTGGGGGACAGGAGCAGTTCTTC
D: -; V: TRBV28; length: 13; J: TRBJ2-1; size: once; CDR3: CASSLGGYNEQFF; DNA: TGTGCCAGCAGTTTAGGCGGTTACAATGAGCAGTTCTTC
D: TRBD2; V: TRBV28; length: 15; J: TRBJ2-7; size: -; CDR3: CASSPTSVLGDEQYF; DNA: TGTGCCAGCAGTCCGACTAGCGTACTGGGTGACGAGCAGTACTTC
D: -; V: TRBV20-1; length: 11; J: TRBJ2-3; size: -; CDR3: CSAGSTDTQYF; DNA: TGCAGTGCTGGCAGCACAGATACGCAGTATTTT
D: -; V: TRBV24-1; length: 16; J: TRBJ2-1; size: -; CDR3: CATGSLGASSYNEQFF; DNA: TGTGCCACCGGCAGTCTTGGGGCCAGCTCCTACAATGAGCAGTTCTTC
D: -; V: TRBV19; length: 15; J: TRBJ2-5; size: -; CDR3: CASSISGLGGETQYF; DNA: TGTGCCAGTAGTATATCGGGCCTGGGGGGAGAGACCCAGTACTTC
D: TRBD2; V: TRBV6-6; length: 19; J: TRBJ2-3; size: -; CDR3: CASSPNLAGDITSTDTQYF; DNA: TGTGCCAGCAGTCCCAACCTAGCGGGAGACATTACTAGCACAGATACGCAGTATTTT
D: TRBD2; V: TRBV5-1; length: 13; J: TRBJ2-5; size: -; CDR3: CASSGGGLETQYF; DNA: TGCGCCAGCAGCGGCGGGGGTTTGGAGACCCAGTACTTC
D: TRBD1; V: TRBV6-5; length: 15; J: TRBJ2-7; size: once; CDR3: CASSPPGQREGEQYF; DNA: TGTGCCAGCAGTCCTCCGGGACAGAGAGAGGGCGAGCAGTACTTC
D: TRBD1; V: TRBV28; length: 13; J: TRBJ1-2; size: -; CDR3: CASSFGQGTGYTF; DNA: TGTGCCAGCAGTTTCGGACAGGGGACGGGCTACACCTTC
D: -; V: TRBV6-5; length: 12; J: TRBJ2-5; size: -; CDR3: CASLAVGETQYF; DNA: TGTGCCAGCCTTGCGGTTGGCGAGACCCAGTACTTC
D: TRBD1; V: TRBV7-9; length: 15; J: TRBJ2-7; size: -; CDR3: CASSPERDRGYEQYF; DNA: TGTGCCAGCAGCCCCGAAAGAGACAGGGGCTACGAGCAGTACTTC
D: -; V: TRBV5-1; length: 14; J: TRBJ1-1; size: -; CDR3: CASSLVVGQDEAFF; DNA: TGCGCCAGCAGCTTGGTGGTTGGGCAAGATGAAGCTTTCTTT
D: -; V: TRBV14; length: 13; J: TRBJ1-1; size: -; CDR3: CASRRDFTTEAFF; DNA: TGTGCCAGCAGACGCGATTTTACGACTGAAGCTTTCTTT
D: -; V: TRBV28; length: 17; J: TRBJ1-1; size: -; CDR3: CASSFIGGGLLNTEAFF; DNA: TGTGCCAGCAGTTTCATTGGGGGGGGACTTTTGAACACTGAAGCTTTCTTT
D: -; V: TRBV28; length: 16; J: TRBJ2-2; size: -; CDR3: CASSSQTERSTGELFF; DNA: TGTGCCAGCAGTTCCCAGACGGAGCGTAGCACCGGGGAGCTGTTTTTT
D: TRBD2; V: TRBV5-1; length: 16; J: TRBJ2-1; size: -; CDR3: CASSSEGLAGGPKQFF; DNA: TGCGCCAGCAGCTCAGAAGGACTAGCGGGAGGGCCGAAGCAGTTCTTC
D: TRBD2; V: TRBV7-2; length: 17; J: TRBJ2-3; size: -; CDR3: CASSPRLAGGVTDTQYF; DNA: TGTGCCAGCAGCCCGAGACTAGCGGGAGGGGTCACAGATACGCAGTATTTT
D: -; V: TRBV6-5; length: 13; J: TRBJ1-5; size: few; CDR3: CASSSGGRRPQHF; DNA: TGTGCCAGCAGTTCGGGCGGGCGGCGGCCCCAGCATTTT
D: TRBD1; V: TRBV27; length: 14; J: TRBJ1-1; size: -; CDR3: CASQRTGVNTEAFF; DNA: TGTGCCAGCCAAAGGACAGGGGTGAACACTGAAGCTTTCTTT
D: TRBD2; V: TRBV5-6; length: 15; J: TRBJ2-7; size: -; CDR3: CASSSRLAGAYEQYF; DNA: TGTGCCAGCAGCTCCAGACTAGCGGGGGCCTACGAGCAGTACTTC
D: -; V: TRBV5-1; length: 15; J: TRBJ2-3; size: few; CDR3: CASRDLLGSTDTQYF; DNA: TGCGCCAGCAGGGATTTACTAGGGAGCACAGATACGCAGTATTTT
D: -; V: TRBV7-9; length: 16; J: TRBJ1-3; size: -; CDR3: CASSLVVVSSGNTIYF; DNA: TGTGCCAGCAGCTTAGTTGTGGTTAGCTCTGGAAACACCATATATTTT
D: TRBD1; V: TRBV14; length: 15; J: TRBJ2-7; size: -; CDR3: CASRSGTGEGKEQYF; DNA: TGTGCCAGCAGGTCTGGGACAGGGGAAGGGAAAGAGCAGTACTTC
D: TRBD2; V: TRBV29-1; length: 13; J: TRBJ2-7; size: -; CDR3: CSAWTSGRTEQYF; DNA: TGCAGCGCCTGGACTAGCGGGAGGACAGAGCAGTACTTC
D: TRBD2; V: TRBV3-1/TRBV3-2; length: 13; J: TRBJ2-1; size: -; CDR3: CASSQGLAREQFF; DNA: TGTGCCAGCAGCCAAGGACTAGCAAGAGAGCAGTTCTTC
D: TRBD1; V: TRBV7-6; length: 16; J: TRBJ2-1; size: -; CDR3: CASSSRPGGNGGEQFF; DNA: TGTGCCAGCAGCTCGCGGCCAGGGGGTAACGGAGGTGAGCAGTTCTTC
D: -; V: TRBV11-3; length: 12; J: TRBJ2-1; size: -; CDR3: CASSLGGTEQFF; DNA: TGTGCCAGCAGCCTGGGGGGAACTGAGCAGTTCTTC
D: -; V: TRBV29-1; length: 13; J: TRBJ2-1; size: -; CDR3: CSVEGAVYNEQFF; DNA: TGCAGCGTTGAAGGCGCGGTTTACAATGAGCAGTTCTTC
D: -; V: TRBV5-4; length: 16; J: TRBJ2-2; size: -; CDR3: CASTRGYQGGNGELFF; DNA: TGTGCCAGCACCCGGGGGTATCAGGGTGGAAACGGGGAGCTGTTTTTT
D: -; V: TRBV5-1; length: 11; J: TRBJ2-3; size: -; CDR3: CASSRADTQYF; DNA: TGCGCCAGCAGTAGAGCAGATACGCAGTATTTT
D: TRBD2; V: TRBV28; length: 17; J: TRBJ2-2; size: -; CDR3: CASRSSGREWGTGELFF; DNA: TGTGCCAGCAGGTCTAGCGGGAGGGAATGGGGCACCGGGGAGCTGTTTTTT
D: TRBD1; V: TRBV5-1; length: 15; J: TRBJ2-2; size: once; CDR3: CASNPGQGAFGELFF; DNA: TGCGCCAGCAACCCTGGACAGGGGGCATTCGGGGAGCTGTTTTTT